The 18 T cell receptor beta chains below all came from one sample that was sequenced in a study of OX40 agonist ivuxolimab in advanced cancers. The method was immunoSEQ multiplex PCR; TCRdb's version includes in-frame clones alone and lacks a portion of them. Seen here are some 50,000 clones, around nine tenths observed once, and the top ten hold about 1.5%. The sample in question was CD4+ or CD8+ T cells sorted from blood, obtained in a trial of the OX40 agonist ivuxolimab. The source of these receptors is an adult with an advanced solid tumor such as melanoma, head and neck, liver or kidney cancer.

CDR3 DNA: TGCGCCAGCAGCTTCCCTAGCGACACCGGGGAGCTGTTTTTT. It translates to CASSFPSDTGELFF. The chain carries TRBV5-1 and TRBJ2-2; D might be TRBD2 (6 bases). CDR1 and CDR2 from the germline V gene are SGHRS and YFSETQ. The CDR3 consists of 14 residues. V was clipped by 2 bases and J by 3 bases, with 8 bases between them.

The chain links TRBV9 to TRBJ2-2; D may be TRBD1 (5 bases). The V end lost 4 bases, the J end lost 0 bases, and 13 bases lay between the germline ends. The CDR3 sequence is 16 residues long. From germline, CDR1 is SGDLS and CDR2 YYNGEE. The CDR3 spells CASSTPRTPNTGELFF. The DNA of the CDR3 is TGTGCCAGCAGCACCCCCCGGACACCGAACACCGGGGAGCTGTTTTTT.

V is TRBV19 and J is TRBJ2-6; maybe TRBD1 (5 bases). CDR3 length equals 14 residues. Germline CDR1 is LNHDA and CDR2 is SQIVND (reference sequence). With 5 bases removed from V and 7 bases from J, the gap between germline ends came to 12 bases. CDR3 bases: TGTGCCAGTAGTGACGATCAGGGAGCCAACGTCCTGACTTTC. Translating gives CASSDDQGANVLTF.

This rearrangement joins TRBV28 to TRBJ2-3; 8 bases are shared with TRBD2. Germline trimming cut 4 bases from V and 1 base from J; bases unmatched to any gene: 1. Germline CDR1 reads MDHEN; CDR2 reads SYDVKM. The CDR3 is made up of 14 amino acids. The CDR3 loop is CASSWRGGTDTQYF. The CDR3 coding sequence is TGTGCCAGCAGTTGGCGGGGGGGCACAGATACGCAGTATTTT.

Turning to this clone: One junction end does not reproduce the germline sequence, and a read error may be involved. V and J are TRBV18 and TRBJ2-7, with 9 bases aligning to TRBD1. CDR1 KGHSH and CDR2 LQKENI come from the germline V gene. This CDR3 has 16 amino acids. CDR3 sequence reads: CASSPQGALSSYEQYF. In DNA form, the CDR3 reads TGTGCCAGCTCCCCACAGGGGGCCTTGAGCTCCTACGAGCAGTACTTC.

Comment on this clone: The same CDR3 is also encoded by other DNA sequences in this sample. The chain is built from TRBV4-1 and TRBJ1-5; 7 bases are a match to TRBD1. The CDR3 sequence is 14 residues long. Germline loops: CDR1 MGHRA, CDR2 YSYEKL. Unmatched junction bases numbered 3, after V lost 0 bases and J lost 7 bases. The CDR3 bases are TGCGCCAGCAGCCAAGACAGGGGGAACCAGCCCCAGCATTTT. Translated, it gives CASSQDRGNQPQHF.

This clone was counted only a few times. The chain recombines TRBV2 with TRBJ2-3, with unresolved D. Between the trimmed V and J ends, which lost 5 bases and 4 bases, there was a span of 7 bases. This CDR3 region has 12 residues. Germline assignment: CDR1 SNHLY and CDR2 FYNNEI. CDR3 sequence: CASSYSSDTQYF. The CDR3 bases are TGTGCCAGCAGTTACTCGTCAGATACGCAGTATTTT.

The gene calls are TRBV20-1 and TRBJ1-2; D remains ambiguous. CDR3 length: 11 residues. Germline CDR1 and CDR2: DFQATT and SNEGSKA (reference sequence). V lost 1 base to trimming and J lost 8 bases, with 8 bases between them. The CDR3 region has the DNA TGCAGTGCTAGAGCCACGAGAGGCTACACCTTC. It translates to CSARATRGYTF.

The gene calls are TRBV2 and TRBJ1-2; a weak D match, TRBD1 (5 bases). Germline V gene lookup returns CDR1 SNHLY and CDR2 FYNNEI. The length of the CDR3 is 15 residues. Trimming stripped 2 bases from V and 4 bases from J, with 14 bases between. This CDR3 reads CASSEFERGSYGYTF. The DNA for the CDR3 is TGTGCCAGCAGTGAATTTGAGAGGGGAAGCTATGGCTACACCTTC.

This clone was observed a single time. This chain joins TRBV10-3 and TRBJ1-5; no clear D. Trimming removed 3 bases from V and 6 bases from J, with 9 bases in between. CDR1 and CDR2 (germline): ENHRY, SYGVKD. This CDR3 region has 13 residues. CDR3 in amino acids: CAISDSESQPQHF. The CDR3 nucleotides read TGTGCCATCAGTGATTCGGAGAGTCAGCCCCAGCATTTT.

The genes are TRBV19 and TRBJ1-3, with D possibly matching TRBD1 (6 bases). V lost 7 bases, J lost 4 bases, and 14 bases lay in between. Germline V gene sequence: CDR1 LNHDA, CDR2 SQIVND (reference sequence). The CDR3 runs 14 residues. This chain's CDR3 is CASTQDSSGNTIYF. The DNA of the CDR3 is TGTGCCAGTACCCAGGACAGTTCCGGAAACACCATATATTTT.

The chain is built from TRBV28 and TRBJ2-3, with D possibly TRBD1 on 5 matching bases. This CDR3 comprises 14 residues. Trimming took 5 bases from V and 2 from J, leaving 11 bases between them. Germline CDR1 reads MDHEN; CDR2 reads SYDVKM. This chain's CDR3 is CASSPTGITDTQYF. The CDR3 DNA follows: TGTGCCAGCAGTCCCACAGGAATCACAGATACGCAGTATTTT.

This clone was observed a handful of times. The V and J genes are TRBV6-1 and TRBJ1-1, with 9 bases that match TRBD1. V was clipped by 7 bases and J by 6 bases; unmatched bases: 9. In germline, CDR1 is MNHNS, CDR2 SASEGT. The CDR3 sequence is 14 residues long. This chain's CDR3 is CASTGTGRRSEAFF. The CDR3 DNA reads TGTGCCAGCACCGGGACAGGGAGGAGGTCTGAAGCTTTCTTT.

The chain couples TRBV18 to TRBJ1-4, with D unclear. In germline, CDR1 is KGHSH, CDR2 LQKENI. The CDR3 spans 14 residues. V lost 0 bases and J 8 bases, leaving 10 bases between the germline ends. CDR3 protein: CASSPPGRSEKLFF. The DNA of the CDR3 is TGTGCCAGCTCACCACCCGGCCGCAGCGAAAAACTGTTTTTT. The complete variable domain, with remaining parts taken from reference TRBV18 and TRBJ1-4, reads NAGVMQNPRHLVRRRGQEARLRCSPMKGHSHVYWYRQLPEEGLKFMVYLQKENIIDESGMPKERFSAEFPKEGPSILRIQQVVRGDSAAYFCASSPPGRSEKLFFGSGTQLSVL.

The genes are TRBV6-6 and TRBJ1-4, with D uncertain. Germline CDR1 reads MNHNY; CDR2 reads SVGAGI (reference sequence). V lost 4 bases to trimming and J lost 4 bases, with 16 bases between them. This CDR3 contains 16 residues. The CDR3: CASSSSGYAGNEKLFF. CDR3 nucleotides: TGTGCCAGCAGTTCTTCAGGCTACGCGGGTAATGAAAAACTGTTTTTT.

V usage is TRBV6-1 and J usage is TRBJ1-5; D is unclear. V dropped 7 bases and J dropped 3 bases, with 10 bases sitting between them. Looked up from germline, CDR1 is MNHNS and CDR2 is SASEGT. The CDR3 runs to 13 residues. CDR3 sequence: CASNGWDNQPQHF. The CDR3 DNA follows: TGTGCCAGCAACGGGTGGGACAATCAGCCCCAGCATTTT.

The CDR3 DNA reads as TGTGCCAGCAGTCCTAAGGAGGGGACAAATCAGCCCCAGCATTTT. Encoded protein: CASSPKEGTNQPQHF. The J gene is TRBJ1-5, the V gene TRBV6-6; TRBD1 might be the D (6 bases). This CDR3 is built from 15 residues. V lost 5 bases to trimming and J lost 4 bases, with 15 bases between them. Germline CDR1 and CDR2: MNHNY and SVGAGI (reference sequence).

The V gene is TRBV6-8, the J gene TRBJ2-7, with D perhaps matching TRBD1 (5 bases). V was shortened by 5 bases and J by 3 bases, with 5 bases between the two germline ends. This CDR3 is 11 amino acids long. Germline CDR1 is MNHGY and CDR2 is SAAAGT. The CDR3, as DNA: TGTGCCAGCAGTGACAGCTACGAGCAGTACTTC. Its translation: CASSDSYEQYF.